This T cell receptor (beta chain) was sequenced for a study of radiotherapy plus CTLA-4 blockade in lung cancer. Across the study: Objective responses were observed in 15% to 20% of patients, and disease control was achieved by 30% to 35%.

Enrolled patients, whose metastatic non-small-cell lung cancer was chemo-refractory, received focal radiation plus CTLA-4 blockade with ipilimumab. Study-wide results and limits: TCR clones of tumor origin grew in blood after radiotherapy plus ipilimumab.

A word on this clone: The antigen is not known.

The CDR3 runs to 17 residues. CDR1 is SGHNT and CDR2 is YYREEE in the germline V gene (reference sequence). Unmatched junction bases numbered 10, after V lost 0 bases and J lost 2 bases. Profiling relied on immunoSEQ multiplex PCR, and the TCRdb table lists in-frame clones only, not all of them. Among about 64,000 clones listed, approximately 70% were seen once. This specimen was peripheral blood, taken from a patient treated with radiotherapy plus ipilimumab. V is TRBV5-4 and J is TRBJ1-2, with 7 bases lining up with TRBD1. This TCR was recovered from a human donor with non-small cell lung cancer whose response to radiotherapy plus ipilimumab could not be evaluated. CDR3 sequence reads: CASSLGRNRGLNYGYTF. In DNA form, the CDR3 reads TGTGCCAGCAGCTTGGGCCGCAACAGGGGATTAAACTATGGCTACACCTTC. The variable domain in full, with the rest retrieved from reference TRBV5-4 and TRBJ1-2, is ETGVTQSPTHLIKTRGQQVTLRCSSQSGHNTVSWYQQALGQGPQFIFQYYREEENGRGNFPPRFSGLQFPNYSSELNVNALELDDSALYLCASSLGRNRGLNYGYTFGSGTRLTVV.